This paragraph covers one T cell receptor (beta chain) sequence. Authors' processing steps: Reference gene primers were amplified, and this amplification served to estimate nucleated cell counts. Produced via immunoSEQ multiplex PCR; TCRdb's table is partial and in-frame only. V and J calls and clone size are copied from that table; D and trimming were computed from the DNA. The data contain about 110,000 clones, about 91% of them singletons. The data originate from a study of blood T cell repertoires in COVID-19. Overall study context: COVID-19 samples collected from the United States, Italy and Spain covered acute and convalescent phases. Sources were T cells, B-cell-depleted T cells, or PBMCs; the material itself was cDNA or gDNA.

The germline V gene has CDR1 MDHEN and CDR2 SYDVKM. CDR3 length: 12 amino acids. V was clipped by 3 bases and J by 6 bases, with 9 bases between them. The gene calls are TRBV28 and TRBJ2-7; D is undetermined. This TCR came from a man aged 50 to 60 with active or convalescent COVID-19. Sequenced material: peripheral blood. CDR3 region: CASSFAPSEQYF. The CDR3 DNA follows: TGTGCCAGCAGTTTTGCCCCCAGCGAGCAGTACTTC.